This TCR beta chain was found in a study of blood T cell repertoires in COVID-19. Under the authors' procedure: For nucleated cells, counts were estimated from reference gene primer amplification. The repertoire was sequenced with immunoSEQ multiplex PCR; TCRdb's copy has only in-frame clones and lacks some. V and J calls and clone size follow that table, whereas D and trimming were derived from the DNA. The sample holds around 300,000 clones, about four fifths seen once. The sample holds many counts of this clone. This CDR3 is built from 14 residues. V gave up 1 base and J gave up 7 bases, with 11 bases separating them. CDR1 SEHNR and CDR2 FQNEAQ come from the germline V gene (reference sequence).

This TCR came from a man aged 25-40 years with active or convalescent COVID-19. The sample taken for sequencing was peripheral blood. The genes are TRBV7-9 and TRBJ1-5, with D perhaps matching TRBD1 (6 bases). DNA for the CDR3: TGTGCCAGCAGCTTAGGAGGGGGAGGGCAGCCCCAGCATTTT. This sequence encodes CASSLGGGGQPQHF.